This T cell receptor (beta chain) was found in a study of regulatory T cells in long-lasting Graves disease (dated by TCRdb to 2020 to 2023). About the study as a whole: Persistent Graves' disease was defined as persistently positive TSH receptor autoantibodies together with antithyroid drug treatment for over 5 years. Peripheral blood TCR sequencing and RNA sequencing compared persistent Graves' disease patients with newly diagnosed Graves' disease patients. The study took place in China and was registered as a clinical trial. TCR sequencing covered approximately 13 persistent and some 20 newly diagnosed Graves' disease patients, 33 samples in total. Persistent Graves' disease patients in the clinical cohort had taken antithyroid drugs for about 9.7 years on average.

This clonotype was counted at least ten times. The specificity of this receptor is unknown. Base qualities are missing; no much larger clone stands one base away. The library was generated by multiplex PCR. Sequencer: Illumina HiSeq 4000. iRepertoire HTBI primers and Arm-PCR amplification of CDR3 regions were used to construct TCR beta libraries. Before sequencing, the PCR products went through gel purification. Turning to the authors' computational methods: Gene usage analysis of CDR3 amino acid clonotypes relied on the approximately 60 TRBV and 12 to 15 TRBJ segments identified across samples. COPE and FqMerger were used to merge the filtered high-quality paired reads into contigs. BLAST was used to align contigs to IMGT TRBV, TRBD and TRBJ reference genes, and CDR3 was defined according to IMGT. Any clonotype with a frequency above 0.1% was classified as a highly expanded clone. Shannon entropy served as the measure of repertoire diversity, while the Gini coefficient captured V-J evenness. A clonotype found in more than one individual was treated as public. TCRdb's own reprocessing of the public reads used fastp at Q25 and MiXCR and kept productive beta chains. Identical CDR3 proteins give one entry, which carries the most common genes and DNA. What appears here as the V and J calls and clone size reflects TCRdb's work, not the paper's. Here the sample has 430,000 or so distinct CDR3 sequences; under 25% occur a single time. The top ten clonotypes cover 13% to 15% of the sample.

The full study reports these points: The study examined only peripheral blood because the primary lesion, thyroid tissue, could not be accessed. The authors acknowledged the small sample size as a limitation that may reduce accuracy. Only the TCR beta chain was sequenced and analyzed. Persistent patients shared more public clonotypes among themselves (around 2,500) than newly diagnosed patients did (about 900). Persistent disease showed preferential use of TRBV28, TRBJ1-2 and TRBJ2-5, whereas newly diagnosed disease favored TRBV20-1 and TRBJ2-1. Persistent Graves' disease patients showed lower TCR Shannon entropy and fewer highly expanded clones than newly diagnosed patients, suggesting clonal expansion.

The time point tag for this specimen amounts to: persistent/refractory GD, antithyroid drugs over 5 years with positive TRAb. For both TCR sequencing and RNA sequencing, RNA was extracted from PBMCs in TRIzol. The diagnosis of Graves' disease was made according to American Thyroid Association guidelines. Recruitment of patients was carried out at an endocrinology department in Xi'an, China. Each patient gave roughly 10 milliliters of peripheral blood, collected in an EDTA anticoagulant tube. Ficoll Paque Plus density gradient separation was used to isolate PBMCs, and no further T cell sorting was performed. RNA quality was checked with an Agilent 2100 Bioanalyzer and agarose gel, and concentration with a NanoDrop 2000. Taken from the germline V gene, the CDR1 and CDR2 loops are SNHLY and FYNNEI. Including the terminal cysteine and phenylalanine, the CDR3 comprises 16 residues. The read is trimmed to its CDR3 DNA, 48 bases read in frame from base 1. Cut back by 3 bases and 1 base, the V and J ends lie 15 bases apart.

The sequence derives from a female donor with Graves disease. The sequencing here drew on peripheral blood mononuclear cells (PBMCs), taken when the disease was refractory, from a patient treated with antithyroid drugs. The rearrangement combines TRBV2 with TRBJ2-5; confidence is insufficient to name the D gene. In nucleotide form, the sequence is TGTGCCAGCAGTGATAGGGCCACACCGATCCAAGAGACCCAGTACTTC. It translates as CASSDRATPIQETQYF.